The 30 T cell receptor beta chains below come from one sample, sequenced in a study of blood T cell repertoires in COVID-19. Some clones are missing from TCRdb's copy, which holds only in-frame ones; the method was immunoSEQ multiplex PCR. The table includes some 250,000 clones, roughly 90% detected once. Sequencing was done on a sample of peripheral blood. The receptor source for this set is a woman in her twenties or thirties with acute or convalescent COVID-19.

In DNA, the CDR3 is TGTGCCAGCAGCACAAGCGGGGCAGCATCCTACGAGCAGTACTTC. Its translation is CASSTSGAASYEQYF. The V gene is TRBV5-4, the J gene TRBJ2-7; 7 bases map to TRBD2. The CDR3 has 15 residues. Trimming removed 4 bases from V and 1 base from J; junction bases left unmatched: 8. The germline V gene encodes CDR1 SGHNT and CDR2 YYREEE (reference sequence).

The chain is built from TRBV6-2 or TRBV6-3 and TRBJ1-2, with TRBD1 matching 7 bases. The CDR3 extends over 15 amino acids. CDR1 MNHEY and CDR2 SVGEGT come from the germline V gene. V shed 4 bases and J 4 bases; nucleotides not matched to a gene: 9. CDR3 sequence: CASSSPRTGGYGYTF. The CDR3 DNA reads TGTGCCAGCAGTTCCCCTCGGACAGGCGGCTATGGCTACACCTTC.

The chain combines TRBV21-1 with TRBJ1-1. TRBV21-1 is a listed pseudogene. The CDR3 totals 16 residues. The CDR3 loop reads CASSKEEGRRDTEAFF. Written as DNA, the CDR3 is TGTGCCAGCAGCAAAGAAGAGGGGCGGAGGGACACTGAAGCTTTCTTT.

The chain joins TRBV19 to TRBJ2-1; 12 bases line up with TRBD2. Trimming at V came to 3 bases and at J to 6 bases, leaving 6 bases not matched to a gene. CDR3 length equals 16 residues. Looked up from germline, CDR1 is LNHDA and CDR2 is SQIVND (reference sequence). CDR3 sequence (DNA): TGTGCCAGTAGTATCCCCGCTAGCGGGAGGGGCAATGAGCAGTTCTTC. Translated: CASSIPASGRGNEQFF.

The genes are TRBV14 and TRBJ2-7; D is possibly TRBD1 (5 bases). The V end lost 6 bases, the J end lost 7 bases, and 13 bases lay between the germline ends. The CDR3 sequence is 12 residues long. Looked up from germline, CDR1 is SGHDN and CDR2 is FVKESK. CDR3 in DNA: TGTGCCAGCAGTCCGCAGGGTTGGGAGCAGTACTTC. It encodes CASSPQGWEQYF.

CDR3 sequence reads: CASSHVAGVQETQYF. CDR3 nucleotides: TGTGCCAGCTCACATGTAGCGGGAGTCCAGGAGACCCAGTACTTC. The chain joins TRBV18 to TRBJ2-5; 9 bases map to TRBD2. The CDR3 consists of 15 residues. Germline lookup yields CDR1 KGHSH and CDR2 LQKENI. The ends lost 4 bases at V and 5 bases at J; junction bases unmatched: 8.

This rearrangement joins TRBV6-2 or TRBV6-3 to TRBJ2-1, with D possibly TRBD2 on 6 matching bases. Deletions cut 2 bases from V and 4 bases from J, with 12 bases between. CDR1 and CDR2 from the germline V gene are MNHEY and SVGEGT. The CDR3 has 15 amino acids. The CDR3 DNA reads TGTGCCAGCAGTTACGGGGGGTCTGTATACAATGAGCAGTTCTTC. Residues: CASSYGGSVYNEQFF.

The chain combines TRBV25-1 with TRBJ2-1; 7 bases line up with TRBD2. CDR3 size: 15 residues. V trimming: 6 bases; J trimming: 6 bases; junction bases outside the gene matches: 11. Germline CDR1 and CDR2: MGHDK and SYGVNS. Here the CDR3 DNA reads TGTGCCAGCAGGGGAGCGGGGAGTCAATTCAATGAGCAGTTCTTC. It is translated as CASRGAGSQFNEQFF.

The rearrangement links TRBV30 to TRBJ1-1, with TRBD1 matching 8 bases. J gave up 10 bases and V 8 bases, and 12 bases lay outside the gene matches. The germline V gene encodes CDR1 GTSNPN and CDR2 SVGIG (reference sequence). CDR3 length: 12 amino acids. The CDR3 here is CARQTGQGGAFF. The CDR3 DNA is TGTGCCAGACAAACAGGACAGGGCGGAGCTTTCTTT. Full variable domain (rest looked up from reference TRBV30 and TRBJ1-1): SQTIHQWPATLVQPVGSPLSLECTVEGTSNPNLYWYRQAAGRGLQLLFYSVGIGQISSEVPQNLSASRPQDRQFILSSKKLLLSDSGFYLCARQTGQGGAFFGQGTRLTVV.

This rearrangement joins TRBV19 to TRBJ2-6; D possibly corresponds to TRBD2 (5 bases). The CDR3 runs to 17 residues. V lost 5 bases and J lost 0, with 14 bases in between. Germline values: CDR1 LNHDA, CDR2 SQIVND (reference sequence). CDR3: CASSLGGWASGANVLTF. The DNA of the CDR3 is TGTGCCAGTAGTTTAGGCGGGTGGGCCTCTGGGGCCAACGTCCTGACTTTC.

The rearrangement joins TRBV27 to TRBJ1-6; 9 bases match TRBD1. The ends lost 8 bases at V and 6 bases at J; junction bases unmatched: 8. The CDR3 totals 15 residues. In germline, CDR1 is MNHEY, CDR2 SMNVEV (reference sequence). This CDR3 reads CASGGQGRTNSPLHF. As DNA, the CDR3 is TGTGCCAGCGGGGGACAGGGACGTACTAATTCACCCCTCCACTTT.

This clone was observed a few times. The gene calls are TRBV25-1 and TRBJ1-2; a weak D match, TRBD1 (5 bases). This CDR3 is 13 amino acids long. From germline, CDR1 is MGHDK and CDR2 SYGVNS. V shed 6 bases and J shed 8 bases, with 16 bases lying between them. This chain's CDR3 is CASSPMSREGYTF. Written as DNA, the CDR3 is TGTGCCAGCAGCCCCATGAGCAGGGAAGGCTACACCTTC.

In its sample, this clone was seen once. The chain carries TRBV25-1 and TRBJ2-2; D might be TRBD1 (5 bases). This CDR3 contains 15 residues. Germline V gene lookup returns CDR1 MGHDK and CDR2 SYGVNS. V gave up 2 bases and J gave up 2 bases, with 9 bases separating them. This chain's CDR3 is CASSEPGHNTGELFF. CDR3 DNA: TGTGCCAGCAGTGAACCAGGACACAACACCGGGGAGCTGTTTTTT.

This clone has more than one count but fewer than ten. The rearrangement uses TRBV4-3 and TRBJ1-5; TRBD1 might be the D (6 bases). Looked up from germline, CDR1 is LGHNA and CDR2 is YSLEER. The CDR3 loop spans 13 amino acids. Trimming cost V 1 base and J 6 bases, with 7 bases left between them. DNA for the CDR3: TGCGCCAGCAGCCAAGTAGGGGGTCAGCCCCAGCATTTT. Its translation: CASSQVGGQPQHF.

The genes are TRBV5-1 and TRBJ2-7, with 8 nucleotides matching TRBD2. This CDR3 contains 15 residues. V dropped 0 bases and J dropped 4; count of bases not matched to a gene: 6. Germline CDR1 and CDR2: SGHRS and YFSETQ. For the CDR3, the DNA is TGCGCCAGCAGCTTGGAAGGGACTAGGAAGTACGAGCAGTACTTC. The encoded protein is CASSLEGTRKYEQYF.

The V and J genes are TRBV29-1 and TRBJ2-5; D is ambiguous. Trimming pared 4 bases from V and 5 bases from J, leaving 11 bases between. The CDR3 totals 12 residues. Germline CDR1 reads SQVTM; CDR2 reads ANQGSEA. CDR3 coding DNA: TGCAGCGTTGGAGACCCCGGTGAGACCCAGTACTTC. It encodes CSVGDPGETQYF.

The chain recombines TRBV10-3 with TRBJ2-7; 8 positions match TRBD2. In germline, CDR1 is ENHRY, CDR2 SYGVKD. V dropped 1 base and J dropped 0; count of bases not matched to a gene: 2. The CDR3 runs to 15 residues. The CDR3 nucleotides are TGTGCCATCAGTGAGTGGGGGACTAGCTCCTACGAGCAGTACTTC. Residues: CAISEWGTSSYEQYF.

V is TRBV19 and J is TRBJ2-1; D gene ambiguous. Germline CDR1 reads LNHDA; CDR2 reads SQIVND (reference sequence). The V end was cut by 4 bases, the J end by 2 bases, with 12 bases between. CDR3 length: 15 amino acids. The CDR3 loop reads CASSTMISAYNEQFF. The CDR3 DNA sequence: TGTGCCAGTAGTACTATGATAAGCGCCTACAATGAGCAGTTCTTC.

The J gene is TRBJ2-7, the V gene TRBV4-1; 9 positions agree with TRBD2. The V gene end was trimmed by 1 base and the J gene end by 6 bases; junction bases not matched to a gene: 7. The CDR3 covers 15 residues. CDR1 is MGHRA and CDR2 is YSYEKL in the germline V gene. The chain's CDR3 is CASSQGLAGVSEQYF. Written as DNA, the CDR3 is TGCGCCAGCAGCCAAGGGTTAGCGGGAGTCTCCGAGCAGTACTTC.

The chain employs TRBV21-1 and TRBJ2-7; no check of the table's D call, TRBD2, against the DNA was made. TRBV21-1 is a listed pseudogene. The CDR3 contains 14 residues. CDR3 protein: CASSIAVLTYEQYF. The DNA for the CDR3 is TGTGCCAGCAGCATAGCGGTTCTAACCTACGAGCAGTACTTC.

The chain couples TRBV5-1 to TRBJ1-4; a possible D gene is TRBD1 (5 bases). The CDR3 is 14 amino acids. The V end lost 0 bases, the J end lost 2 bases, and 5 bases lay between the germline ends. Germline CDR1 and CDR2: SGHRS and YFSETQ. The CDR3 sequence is CASSLDRTNEKLFF. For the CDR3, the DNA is TGCGCCAGCAGCTTGGACAGGACTAATGAAAAACTGTTTTTT.

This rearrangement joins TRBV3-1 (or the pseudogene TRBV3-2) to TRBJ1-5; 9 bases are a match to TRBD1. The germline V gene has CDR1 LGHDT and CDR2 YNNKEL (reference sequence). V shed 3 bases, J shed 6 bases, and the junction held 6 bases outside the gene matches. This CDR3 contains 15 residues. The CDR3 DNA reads TGTGCCAGCAGCCACGGGACAGGGACGGGTCAGCCCCAGCATTTT. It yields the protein CASSHGTGTGQPQHF.

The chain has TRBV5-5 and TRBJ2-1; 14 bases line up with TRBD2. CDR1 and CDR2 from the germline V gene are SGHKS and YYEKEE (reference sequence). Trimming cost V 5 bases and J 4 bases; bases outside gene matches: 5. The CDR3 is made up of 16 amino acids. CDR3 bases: TGTGCCAGCAGGGAACGACTAGCGGGAGGGTACAATGAGCAGTTCTTC. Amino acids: CASRERLAGGYNEQFF.

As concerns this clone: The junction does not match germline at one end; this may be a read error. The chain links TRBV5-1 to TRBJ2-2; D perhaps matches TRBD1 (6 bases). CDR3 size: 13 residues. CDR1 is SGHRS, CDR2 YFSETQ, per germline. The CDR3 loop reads CASSLDSLRELFF. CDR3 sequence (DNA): TGCGCCAGCAGTTTGGACAGCCTTAGGGAGCTGTTTTTT.

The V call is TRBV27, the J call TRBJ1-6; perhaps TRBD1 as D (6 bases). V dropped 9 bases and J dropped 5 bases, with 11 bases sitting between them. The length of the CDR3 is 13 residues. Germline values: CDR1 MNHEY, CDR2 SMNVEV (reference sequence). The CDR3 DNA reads TGTGCCAGTGTGGGGGCAAATAATTCACCCCTCCACTTT. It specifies CASVGANNSPLHF.

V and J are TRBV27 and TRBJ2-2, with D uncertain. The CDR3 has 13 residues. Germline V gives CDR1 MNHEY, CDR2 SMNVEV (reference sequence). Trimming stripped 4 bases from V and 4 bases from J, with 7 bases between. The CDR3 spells CASSSLSTGELFF. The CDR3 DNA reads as TGTGCCAGCAGTTCCTTGAGCACCGGGGAGCTGTTTTTT.

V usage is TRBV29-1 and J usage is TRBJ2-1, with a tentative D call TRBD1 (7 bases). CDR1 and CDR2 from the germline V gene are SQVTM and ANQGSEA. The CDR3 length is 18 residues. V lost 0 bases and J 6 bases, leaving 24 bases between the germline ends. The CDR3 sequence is CSVEDDRGGGASANEQFF. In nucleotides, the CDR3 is TGCAGCGTTGAAGATGACCGCGGAGGGGGCGCCTCGGCCAATGAGCAGTTCTTC.

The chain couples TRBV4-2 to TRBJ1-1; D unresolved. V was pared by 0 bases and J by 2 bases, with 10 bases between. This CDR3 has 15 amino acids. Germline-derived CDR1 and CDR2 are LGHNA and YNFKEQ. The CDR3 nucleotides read TGTGCCAGCAGCCAAGATAAGGAGGGAAACACTGAAGCTTTCTTT. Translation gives CASSQDKEGNTEAFF.

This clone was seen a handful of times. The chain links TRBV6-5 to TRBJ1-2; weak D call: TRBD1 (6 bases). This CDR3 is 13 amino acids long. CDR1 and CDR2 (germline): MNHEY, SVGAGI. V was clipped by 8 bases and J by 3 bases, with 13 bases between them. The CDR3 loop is CASRRGRDYGYTF. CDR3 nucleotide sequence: TGTGCCAGCCGGAGGGGGAGGGACTATGGCTACACCTTC.

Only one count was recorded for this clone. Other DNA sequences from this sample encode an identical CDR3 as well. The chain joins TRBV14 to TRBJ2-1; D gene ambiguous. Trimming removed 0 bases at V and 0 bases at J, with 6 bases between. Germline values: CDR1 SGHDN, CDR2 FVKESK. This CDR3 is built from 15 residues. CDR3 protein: CASSQDRSSYNEQFF. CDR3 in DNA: TGTGCCAGCAGCCAAGATCGTAGCTCCTACAATGAGCAGTTCTTC.